This T cell receptor beta chain derives from a study of T-cell reconstitution after alpha-beta-depleted transplantation in children. Regarding the study as a whole: Several hundred expanded graft clones reportedly gave rise to the alpha-beta T cells present about two months after transplant.

Per germline, CDR1 SQVTM and CDR2 ANQGSEA. V dropped 4 bases and J dropped 2 bases, with 21 bases sitting between them. The CDR3 loop spans 16 amino acids. The TCRbeta library was prepared with unique molecular identifiers. TCRdb called the PCR reads again in MiXCR, with one record for every CDR3 protein. The sample records hundreds of thousands of distinct CDR3 sequences, around 15% being singletons. This clonotype was counted a single time. Its target is unknown. This clonotype was obtained from a male patient aged 2 to 9 who had a stem cell transplant for acute lymphoblastic leukemia, so the T cells may come from the graft donor. Source: PBMCs, mostly from graft donor cells, taken 360 days after TCRalphabeta/CD19-depleted stem cell transplant. The rearrangement links TRBV29-1 to TRBJ2-7; D tentatively reads TRBD1 or TRBD2 (6 bases each). CDR3 coding DNA: TGCAGCGTTGGTTGGGCCCGGGGGCACGGCCCCTACGAGCAGTACTTC. Translation gives CSVGWARGHGPYEQYF.